These T cell receptor beta chains were read from a single sample in a study of CD8 T cells in ankylosing spondylitis. TCRdb fed the 5' RACE reads into MiXCR, producing one record per CDR3 protein. The data contain a few hundred thousand distinct CDR3 sequences, 6.5% to 10% of them singletons. What was sequenced was blood, either unsorted or a sorted T cell fraction (not recorded which). The source is a male donor with ankylosing spondylitis. Each CDR3 is given with its conserved first and last residue. The order of the fields is V gene, clone size, D gene, CDR3 length, J gene, CDR3 DNA, CDR3 protein. D genes are given only for firm matches. The size field is filled for only some rows; it gives once, few, many or a size class.

>TRBV9|few|NA|14|TRBJ2-3
TGTGCCAGCAGCGTAGCTGGATCGACAGATACGCAGTATTTT
CASSVAGSTDTQYF
>TRBV2|many|TRBD1|14|TRBJ1-5
TGTGCCAGCAGTGGGGACAGGGGAAATCAGCCCCAGCATTTT
CASSGDRGNQPQHF
>TRBV19|NA|TRBD1|14|TRBJ1-1
TGTGCCAGTAGTATAAGCCGACAGGGGGCCGGAGCTTTCTTT
CASSISRQGAGAFF
>TRBV19|NA|TRBD2|18|TRBJ2-6
TGTGCCAGTATGGGGGGGGAGGGAGAATCCTCTGGGGCCAACGTCCTGACTTTC
CASMGGEGESSGANVLTF
>TRBV28|many|TRBD1|13|TRBJ2-7
TGTGCCAGCATCCCGGGACAGGGCTACGAGCAGTACTTC
CASIPGQGYEQYF
>TRBV7-9|few|TRBD1|15|TRBJ2-5
TGTGCCAGCAGCTTAGTGGGACAGCGACAAGAGACCCAGTACTTC
CASSLVGQRQETQYF
>TRBV20-1|few|NA|14|TRBJ2-3
TGCAGTGCTAGTAAGTCAGGACGCACAGATACGCAGTATTTT
CSASKSGRTDTQYF
>TRBV20-1|NA|NA|15|TRBJ1-5
TGCAGTGCAACCAGACAGGAGACTAGCAATCAGCCCCAGCATTTT
CSATRQETSNQPQHF
>TRBV7-2|few|NA|14|TRBJ1-2
TGTGCCAGCAGCCCGCCGGGAGCTTTTTATGGCTACACCTTC
CASSPPGAFYGYTF
>TRBV10-3|many|TRBD1|16|TRBJ2-2
TGTGCCATACGGGGGACAGGGAGTCGTTCAACCGGGGAGCTGTTTTTT
CAIRGTGSRSTGELFF